The 28 T cell receptor beta chains in this list originate from one sample, sequenced in a study of cytomegalovirus exposure and HLA in healthy donors. PCR was performed using 60 Vbeta and 13 Jbeta primers. Using immunoSEQ multiplex PCR, the repertoire was profiled, and TCRdb retains in-frame clones only, with some absent. The sample lists around 97,000 clones; around 72% were seen once. The specimen sequenced was PBMCs. These receptors all come from a man aged 40-50 years in good health and CMV-seronegative.

This clone occurred once. The chain carries TRBV30 and TRBJ2-2, with TRBD2 as a possible D gene (6 bases). V was trimmed by 4 bases and J by 7 bases, leaving 19 bases between them. The CDR3 is 15 residues long. Looked up from germline, CDR1 is GTSNPN and CDR2 is SVGIG (reference sequence). CDR3 protein: CAWTGGRLVGGELFF. CDR3 nucleotides: TGTGCCTGGACCGGCGGCAGACTAGTGGGCGGGGAGCTGTTTTTT. The full variable domain, rest sourced from reference TRBV30 and TRBJ2-2, is SQTIHQWPATLVQPVGSPLSLECTVEGTSNPNLYWYRQAAGRGLQLLFYSVGIGQISSEVPQNLSASRPQDRQFILSSKKLLLSDSGFYLCAWTGGRLVGGELFFGEGSRLTVL.

The chain uses TRBV2 and TRBJ2-3, with 7 bases fitting TRBD1. The V segment lost 6 bases and the J segment 1 base; nucleotides outside the gene matches: 10. Germline V lookup: CDR1 SNHLY, CDR2 FYNNEI. The CDR3 is 16 amino acids. The CDR3 coding sequence is TGTGCCAGCAGAGGTGACAGGGCCACTGGCACAGATACGCAGTATTTT. Translation gives CASRGDRATGTDTQYF.

Only a few counts were recorded for this clone. This may come from a read error, since a much larger clone is one base off. The chain recombines TRBV6-5 with TRBJ2-3; D perhaps matches TRBD2 (6 bases). CDR1 and CDR2 (germline): MNHEY, SVGAGI. Between the trimmed V and J ends, which lost 5 bases and 4 bases, there was a span of 13 bases. This CDR3 spans 14 amino acids. The CDR3 DNA reads TGTGCCAGCAGTCCGTCTAGCGTATCAGATACGCAGTATTTT. Protein product: CASSPSSVSDTQYF.

The chain employs TRBV7-7 and TRBJ2-7; TRBD1 matches at 8 bases. The CDR3 is 14 residues long. Per the germline V gene, CDR1 is SSHAT and CDR2 is FNYEAQ (reference sequence). With 5 bases clipped from V and 11 bases from J, the junction kept 14 bases outside the gene matches. The CDR3 DNA is TGTGCCAGCAGCCGGTATCCACGTTTGGGACAGGAGTACTTC. Residues: CASSRYPRLGQEYF.

Points on this clone: The sample holds other DNA sequences that translate to the same CDR3. V usage is TRBV5-6 and J usage is TRBJ1-2; a weak D match, TRBD1 (6 bases). The CDR3 loop spans 14 amino acids. The V gene lost 9 bases and the J gene lost 4 bases, with 19 bases spanning the gap. CDR1 is SGHDT and CDR2 is YYEEEE in the germline V gene. The CDR3 bases are TGTGCCACTCTGGAGAGGGGGGGCAGCTATGGCTACACCTTC. Protein sequence: CATLERGGSYGYTF.

The chain joins TRBV5-8 to TRBJ1-1; 8 bases map to TRBD1. V gave up 6 bases and J gave up 2 bases; unmatched junction bases: 9. The CDR3 extends over 15 amino acids. Germline-derived CDR1 and CDR2 are SGHTS and YDEGEE. The DNA of the CDR3 is TGTGCCAGCATCCGGACAGGGATAGGAAACACTGAAGCTTTCTTT. This encodes CASIRTGIGNTEAFF.

The chain is built from TRBV9 and TRBJ2-3, with TRBD2 matching 8 bases. The CDR3 spans 16 residues. The V and J ends lost 6 bases and 0 bases, in that order; junction bases with no gene match: 9. Germline V CDR1 and CDR2: SGDLS, YYNGEE. CDR3 DNA sequence: TGTGCCAGCACCCCGGGGACTAGACCGAGCACAGATACGCAGTATTTT. Translated, it gives CASTPGTRPSTDTQYF.

V and J are TRBV2 and TRBJ1-2; the match to TRBD1 covers 11 bases. The CDR3 is 14 amino acids. After removal of 2 bases from V and 7 bases from J, the junction contained 3 bases not matched to a gene. Germline CDR1 is SNHLY and CDR2 is FYNNEI. CDR3 in amino acids: CASSESGTGGGYTF. CDR3 nucleotide sequence: TGTGCCAGCAGTGAATCCGGGACAGGGGGTGGCTACACCTTC. Drawing the rest from reference TRBV2 and TRBJ1-2, the complete variable domain is EPEVTQTPSHQVTQMGQEVILRCVPISNHLYFYWYRQILGQKVEFLVSFYNNEISEKSEIFDDQFSVERPDGSNFTLKIRSTKLEDSAMYFCASSESGTGGGYTFGSGTRLTVV.

This clone came up a few times. The V call is TRBV28, the J call TRBJ2-7; no reliable D call. Trimming removed 1 base from V and 5 bases from J, with 3 bases in between. This CDR3 comprises 11 residues. CDR1 MDHEN and CDR2 SYDVKM come from the germline V gene. The CDR3, as DNA: TGTGCCAGCAGTTTATTCAACGAGCAGTACTTC. Amino acids: CASSLFNEQYF.

This rearrangement joins TRBV27 to TRBJ2-7; perhaps TRBD1 as D (6 bases). The ends were cut back, 5 bases at V and 6 bases at J, with 17 bases in the middle. CDR1 is MNHEY, CDR2 SMNVEV, per germline (reference sequence). This CDR3 comprises 14 residues. The CDR3 sequence: CASSIQGPRGEQYF. The CDR3 DNA follows: TGTGCCAGCAGTATACAGGGCCCGAGGGGCGAGCAGTACTTC.

The chain employs TRBV5-4 and TRBJ1-2; TRBD1 matches at 8 bases. The V gene end was trimmed by 5 bases and the J gene end by 4 bases; junction bases not matched to a gene: 13. CDR3 length: 16 residues. From germline, CDR1 is SGHNT and CDR2 YYREEE (reference sequence). CDR3 region: CASSRAGGNFGYGYTF. CDR3 sequence (DNA): TGTGCCAGCAGTCGTGCAGGGGGCAACTTTGGCTATGGCTACACCTTC.

The chain combines TRBV5-1 with TRBJ2-3; D gene uncertain. In germline, CDR1 is SGHRS, CDR2 YFSETQ. This CDR3 is 14 amino acids long. V dropped 4 bases and J dropped 2 bases, with 11 bases sitting between them. The CDR3 loop reads CASSVDPVTDTQYF. The DNA for the CDR3 is TGCGCCAGCAGCGTGGACCCGGTCACAGATACGCAGTATTTT.

This sequence joins TRBV7-2 and TRBJ2-2; TRBD2 matches 7 bases. CDR1 and CDR2 from the germline V gene are SGHTA and FQGNSA. Trimming took 3 bases from V and 4 from J; bases not matched to a gene: 5. This CDR3 has 15 amino acids. This chain's CDR3 is CASSLRGLGTGELFF. CDR3 sequence (DNA): TGTGCCAGCAGCTTGCGGGGGTTGGGCACCGGGGAGCTGTTTTTT.

This chain links TRBV5-1 with TRBJ1-1; 10 bases are a match to TRBD1. The CDR3 has 15 amino acids. CDR1 SGHRS and CDR2 YFSETQ come from the germline V gene. The J segment lost 5 bases and the V segment lost 4 bases, leaving 8 bases of the junction unmatched. CDR3 amino acids: CASSRGTGVGTEAFF. CDR3 coding DNA: TGCGCCAGCAGCAGAGGGACAGGGGTAGGGACTGAAGCTTTCTTT.

The rearrangement uses TRBV6-5 and TRBJ1-3; the D gene is possibly TRBD1 (5 bases). The CDR3 runs to 13 residues. Trimming left V 5 bases short and J 4 bases short, with 9 bases between. Germline V gene lookup returns CDR1 MNHEY and CDR2 SVGAGI. The CDR3 sequence: CASSPRQGNTIYF. In DNA form, the CDR3 reads TGTGCCAGCAGTCCCAGACAGGGAAACACCATATATTTT.

The CDR3: CASSHGTGGWETQYF. CDR3 bases: TGCGCCAGCAGCCACGGGACAGGGGGCTGGGAGACCCAGTACTTC. This chain connects TRBV4-1 to TRBJ2-5; 12 bases are a match to TRBD1. The ends lost 3 bases at V and 5 bases at J; junction bases unmatched: 4. CDR1 and CDR2 from the germline V gene are MGHRA and YSYEKL. The CDR3 loop spans 15 amino acids.

The chain uses TRBV5-1 and TRBJ2-1; 12 bases fit TRBD2. Germline assignment: CDR1 SGHRS and CDR2 YFSETQ. Trimming at V came to 1 base and at J to 8 bases, leaving 1 base not matched to a gene. The CDR3 totals 14 residues. The CDR3 DNA follows: TGCGCCAGCAGCTTGCTAGCGGGGGGGGATGAGCAGTTCTTC. This encodes CASSLLAGGDEQFF.

This clone turned up a few times. The CDR3 nucleotides read TGTGCCAGCAGCCCCAGGACAGGGGGAGGCGAGCAGTACTTC. Amino acids: CASSPRTGGGEQYF. This rearrangement joins TRBV5-5 to TRBJ2-7; 10 nucleotides match TRBD1. J gave up 6 bases and V 4 bases, and 7 bases lay outside the gene matches. This CDR3 has 14 amino acids. CDR1 is SGHKS, CDR2 YYEKEE, per germline (reference sequence).

V is TRBV29-1 and J is TRBJ1-1, with D possibly matching TRBD1 (5 bases). CDR1 and CDR2 from the germline V gene are SQVTM and ANQGSEA. With 7 bases removed from V and 5 bases from J, the gap between germline ends came to 20 bases. This CDR3 is 14 amino acids long. In nucleotides, the CDR3 is TGCAGCGCCCGAGGGACTTCCCGGAGTACTGAAGCTTTCTTT. Translated, it gives CSARGTSRSTEAFF.

The J gene is TRBJ1-2, the V gene TRBV9; D is possibly TRBD1 (6 bases). CDR1 and CDR2 from the germline V gene are SGDLS and YYNGEE. There are 15 residues in the CDR3. V lost 0 bases and J 4 bases, leaving 13 bases between the germline ends. CDR3 DNA: TGTGCCAGCAGCGTAGATGGGGGCCAGGGCTATGGCTACACCTTC. This codes for CASSVDGGQGYGYTF.

V and J are TRBV7-9 and TRBJ1-2; D is undetermined. V gave up 1 base and J gave up 8 bases, with 14 bases separating them. The CDR3 extends over 14 amino acids. Germline CDR1 SEHNR, CDR2 FQNEAQ (reference sequence). CDR3 region: CASSLGRTGMGYTF. The CDR3 DNA sequence: TGTGCCAGCAGCTTAGGAAGAACGGGGATGGGCTACACCTTC.

In its sample, this clone was seen a few times. V is TRBV6-5 and J is TRBJ2-3; tentatively, D is TRBD2 (6 bases). The CDR3 spans 13 residues. Trimming took off 2 bases at V and 11 bases at J, with 14 bases between the two ends. The V gene's germline CDR1 is MNHEY and CDR2 SVGAGI. The CDR3, as DNA: TGTGCCAGCAGTTACGGTGAGGCGGGGATGCAGTATTTT. Amino acids: CASSYGEAGMQYF.

The V and J genes are TRBV21-1 and TRBJ1-1. TRBV21-1 is reported as a pseudogene. The CDR3 sequence is 15 residues long. The CDR3 sequence is CASSKGSTSGTEAFF. The CDR3 DNA follows: TGTGCCAGCAGCAAAGGGTCCACCAGCGGCACTGAAGCTTTCTTT.

The V and J genes are TRBV4-2 and TRBJ2-3; 7 bases match TRBD2. Trimming cost V 4 bases and J 2 bases; bases outside gene matches: 9. CDR1 and CDR2 from the germline V gene are LGHNA and YNFKEQ. The CDR3 extends over 16 amino acids. Here the CDR3 reads CASSRAAGLNTDTQYF. CDR3 bases: TGTGCCAGCAGCCGGGCAGCGGGACTTAACACAGATACGCAGTATTTT.

This rearrangement joins TRBV1 to TRBJ2-5; the table names TRBD2, a call not compared with the DNA. TRBV1 represents a pseudogene. The CDR3 runs to 15 residues. The CDR3 here is CTSGLERGRQETQYF. The CDR3 DNA sequence: TGCACCAGCGGATTGGAGCGGGGAAGGCAAGAGACCCAGTACTTC.

V usage is TRBV19 and J usage is TRBJ2-7, with 7 bases identical to TRBD1. This CDR3 has 24 residues. Germline loops: CDR1 LNHDA, CDR2 SQIVND (reference sequence). With V trimmed by 0 bases and J by 0 bases, 29 bases remained unmatched. The CDR3 here is CASSIDLPPKPILKRQGISYEQYF. The CDR3 region has the DNA TGTGCCAGTAGTATAGATTTGCCGCCAAAACCAATACTAAAAAGACAGGGAATCTCCTACGAGCAGTACTTC.

This clone has more than one count but fewer than ten. The rearrangement joins TRBV1 to TRBJ2-7; TRBD2 is the table's D call, not checked against the DNA. TRBV1 is marked as a pseudogene. This CDR3 region has 18 residues. Written as DNA, the CDR3 is TGCACCAGCAGCCAGACATTAGCCCGGGACTCGGGCTCCTACGAGCAGTACTTC. Amino acid sequence: CTSSQTLARDSGSYEQYF.

The V call is TRBV12-5, the J call TRBJ2-7; tentative D call: TRBD1 (5 bases). V was clipped by 2 bases and J by 6 bases, with 11 bases between them. The CDR3 runs to 13 residues. Germline CDR1 is LGHNT and CDR2 is FRNRAP. The CDR3 nucleotides read TGTGCTAGTGGTTTGCAGGGATTCGGCGAGCAGTACTTC. Translating gives CASGLQGFGEQYF. The variable domain in full, with the rest retrieved from reference TRBV12-5 and TRBJ2-7, is DARVTQTPRHKVTEMGQEVTMRCQPILGHNTVFWYRQTMMQGLELLAYFRNRAPLDDSGMPKDRFSAEMPDATLATLKIQPSEPRDSAVYFCASGLQGFGEQYFGPGTRLTVT.